The next 32 T cell receptor beta chains were all read from a single sample in a study of blood T cells in healthy people across ages. The second PCR ran roughly 6 to 11 cycles with a sample-barcoded 5' primer and J-beta primers. One entry per CDR3 protein results from TCRdb running MiXCR on the 5' RACE reads. The data show 700,000 to 850,000 distinct CDR3 sequences, about 53% seen once. Sequenced material: blood. The receptors here all came from a man of 80 years or more in good health.

V usage is TRBV6-1 and J usage is TRBJ1-1; D perhaps matches TRBD1 (5 bases). The CDR3 runs 14 residues. Looked up from germline, CDR1 is MNHNS and CDR2 is SASEGT. V was cut by 6 bases and J by 7 bases, with 18 bases left in between. The CDR3 nucleotides read TGTGCCAGCAGCGAGGGCGGGGGATATGGTGAAGCTTTCTTT. This sequence encodes CASSEGGGYGEAFF.

This clonotype was seen more than once but under ten times. J is TRBJ1-1 and V is TRBV5-1; tentatively, D is TRBD1 (5 bases). There are 16 residues in the CDR3. Germline loops: CDR1 SGHRS, CDR2 YFSETQ. With 0 bases removed from V and 0 bases from J, the gap between germline ends came to 12 bases. Here the CDR3 reads CASSLGWGAMNTEAFF. The CDR3 DNA is TGCGCCAGCAGCTTGGGTTGGGGCGCAATGAACACTGAAGCTTTCTTT.

V is TRBV7-2 and J is TRBJ2-3, with unresolved D. The CDR3 is made up of 13 amino acids. Looked up from germline, CDR1 is SGHTA and CDR2 is FQGNSA. Trimming removed 5 bases from V and 4 bases from J, with 10 bases in between. CDR3 nucleotide sequence: TGTGCCAGCAGCGCCAGAAGGGCAGATACGCAGTATTTT. Protein sequence: CASSARRADTQYF.

This clonotype was seen once. The chain is built from TRBV6-2 or TRBV6-3 and TRBJ2-2; the D is unclear. Trimming shortened V by 6 bases and J by 1 base, and 9 bases separated the two germline ends. CDR1 and CDR2 (germline): MNHEY, SVGEGT. The CDR3 consists of 14 residues. The CDR3 loop reads CASRRLQNTGELFF. In DNA form, the CDR3 reads TGTGCCAGCAGACGACTCCAGAACACCGGGGAGCTGTTTTTT.

The chain is built from TRBV21-1 and TRBJ2-7; TRBD1 is the table's D call and was not checked against the DNA. TRBV21-1 is a known pseudogene. CDR3 length: 16 residues. Here the CDR3 reads CASSKHRTDARYEQYF. Written as DNA, the CDR3 is TGTGCCAGCAGCAAACATCGGACAGACGCTCGCTACGAGCAGTACTTC.

This chain joins TRBV7-2 and TRBJ2-1; D remains unclear. The V end lost 1 base, the J end lost 8 bases, and 9 bases lay between the germline ends. The CDR3 runs to 13 residues. CDR1 SGHTA and CDR2 FQGNSA come from the germline V gene. CDR3 sequence: CASSLGLVYEQFF. The CDR3 nucleotides are TGTGCCAGCAGCTTAGGCCTCGTGTATGAGCAGTTCTTC. The whole variable domain, filled in from reference TRBV7-2 and TRBJ2-1, reads GAGVSQSPSNKVTEKGKDVELRCDPISGHTALYWYRQSLGQGLEFLIYFQGNSAPDKSGLPSDRFSAERTGGSVSTLTIQRTQQEDSAVYLCASSLGLVYEQFFGPGTRLTVL.

This clonotype has only a few counts. The CDR3 sequence: CASLTPWRENEQFF. The CDR3 region has the DNA TGCGCCAGCCTTACCCCTTGGCGGGAGAATGAGCAGTTCTTC. This chain connects TRBV10-2 to TRBJ2-1; 7 bases line up with TRBD2. Germline loops: CDR1 WSHSY, CDR2 SAAADI. Germline trimming cut 8 bases from V and 7 bases from J; bases unmatched to any gene: 11. The CDR3 has 14 residues.

The gene calls are TRBV3-1 and TRBJ1-1; no clear D gene. The CDR3 length is 15 residues. The germline gives CDR1 LGHDT, CDR2 YNNKEL (reference sequence). Trimming removed 0 bases at V and 1 base at J, with 9 bases between. In nucleotides, the CDR3 is TGTGCCAGCAGCCAAGATCTTCGGGGGAACACTGAAGCTTTCTTT. It encodes CASSQDLRGNTEAFF.

This clonotype was detected only a few times. At one boundary the junction diverges from the germline segment, which might be a read error. DNA for the CDR3: TGTGCCAGCAGTTTAGCGAGGGAAAAACTGTTTTTT. Its protein is CASSLAREKLFF. The chain joins TRBV7-9 to TRBJ1-4; D is uncertain. The CDR3 sequence is 12 residues long. Looked up from germline, CDR1 is SEHNR and CDR2 is FQNEAQ (reference sequence).

The V and J genes are TRBV2 and TRBJ2-5; D is ambiguous. The last part of the DNA fits TRBJ2-7 better; the J call may be wrong. This CDR3 region has 11 residues. CDR1 and CDR2 (germline): SNHLY, FYNNEI. The CDR3 region is CASTGYLEQYF. The DNA of the CDR3 is TGTGCCAGCACGGGTTACCTCGAGCAGTACTTC.

The rearrangement joins TRBV11-3 to TRBJ2-1; 9 nucleotides align to TRBD2. With 1 base clipped from V and 5 bases from J, the junction kept 9 bases outside the gene matches. Germline CDR1 is SGHNT and CDR2 is YENEEA. The CDR3 covers 17 residues. The DNA for the CDR3 is TGTGCCAGCAGCTTAGGCGCGACTAGCGGAGGGGACAATGAGCAGTTCTTC. It translates to CASSLGATSGGDNEQFF. The complete variable domain, with remaining parts taken from reference TRBV11-3 and TRBJ2-1, reads EAGVVQSPRYKIIEKKQPVAFWCNPISGHNTLYWYLQNLGQGPELLIRYENEEAVDDSQLPKDRFSAERLKGVDSTLKIQPAELGDSAVYLCASSLGATSGGDNEQFFGPGTRLTVL.

The chain carries TRBV27 and TRBJ1-2; tentatively, D is TRBD1 (5 bases). The CDR3 contains 12 residues. Trimming shortened V by 10 bases and J by 8 bases, and 17 bases separated the two germline ends. Germline V lookup: CDR1 MNHEY, CDR2 SMNVEV (reference sequence). DNA for the CDR3: TGTGCCACCACTGGGGGGAAAGACGGCTACACCTTC. The encoded protein is CATTGGKDGYTF.

This clonotype has only a few counts. The chain has TRBV3-1 and TRBJ2-5, with 9 positions matching TRBD2. Germline V gives CDR1 LGHDT, CDR2 YNNKEL (reference sequence). CDR3 length: 15 residues. V shed 2 bases and J 5 bases; nucleotides not matched to a gene: 6. The CDR3 here is CASSQLAGEGETQYF. The CDR3 region has the DNA TGTGCCAGCAGCCAATTAGCGGGAGAGGGGGAGACCCAGTACTTC.

This chain links TRBV27 with TRBJ1-1; 7 nucleotides line up with TRBD1. Germline trimming cut 5 bases from V and 6 bases from J; bases unmatched to any gene: 9. The CDR3 is 14 residues long. Germline-derived CDR1 and CDR2 are MNHEY and SMNVEV (reference sequence). CDR3 protein: CASSTRQGFSEAFF. Written as DNA, the CDR3 is TGTGCCAGCAGTACGCGACAGGGATTTTCTGAAGCTTTCTTT.

This chain links TRBV6-2 or TRBV6-3 with TRBJ1-2, with D uncertain. V gave up 7 bases and J gave up 6 bases, with 15 bases separating them. The germline V gene encodes CDR1 MNHEY and CDR2 SVGEGT. This CDR3 region has 13 residues. The DNA for the CDR3 is TGTGCCAGCACGCCCCCAAAGGGAGATGGCTACACCTTC. It translates to CASTPPKGDGYTF.

In this sample, this clonotype turned up once. This chain joins TRBV6-2 or TRBV6-3 and TRBJ2-7, with a tentative D call TRBD2 (5 bases). The J call is in doubt because the DNA end fits TRBJ2-5 better. The germline V gene has CDR1 MNHEY and CDR2 SVGEGT. CDR3 length: 15 amino acids. The CDR3 DNA reads as TGTGCCAGCAGTTACTCAAACGAGGGCGGCGAGACCCAGTACTTC. Its translation is CASSYSNEGGETQYF.

This rearrangement joins TRBV6-6 to TRBJ2-7, with 9 bases identical to TRBD1. The DNA end lines up better with TRBJ2-5; the J call may be wrong. This CDR3 has 15 amino acids. Germline CDR1 reads MNHNY; CDR2 reads SVGAGI (reference sequence). In DNA form, the CDR3 reads TGTGCCAGCAACCCCGACAGGGGGGTTAGAAAGACCCAGTACTTC. Translated: CASNPDRGVRKTQYF.

For this clonotype: A junction end diverges from the germline sequence, so it may reflect a read error. The rearrangement uses TRBV20-1 and TRBJ2-1, with 7 positions matching TRBD2. Germline CDR1 reads DFQATT; CDR2 reads SNEGSKA (reference sequence). CDR3 size: 19 residues. Written as DNA, the CDR3 is TGCAGTGCTAGAGATCCCCGGGAGGATGGGGTAATGTCCTACAATGCGCAGTTCTTC. It codes for CSARDPREDGVMSYNAQFF.

V usage is TRBV24-1 and J usage is TRBJ2-5; D assignment may be TRBD1 or TRBD2 (7 bases each). CDR3 length: 16 amino acids. Germline CDR1 is KGHDR and CDR2 is SFDVKD. V was trimmed by 3 bases and J by 5 bases, leaving 18 bases between them. CDR3: CATSDPGGAGLETQYF. The CDR3 nucleotides are TGTGCCACCAGTGATCCAGGGGGGGCCGGTTTGGAGACCCAGTACTTC.

The V gene is TRBV20-1, the J gene TRBJ2-1; 9 bases align to TRBD2. V trimming: 0 bases; J trimming: 6 bases; junction bases outside the gene matches: 6. CDR1 DFQATT and CDR2 SNEGSKA come from the germline V gene (reference sequence). This CDR3 contains 15 residues. The CDR3, as DNA: TGCAGTGCTAGAGATCCGCGGGAGGGGGGCAATGAGCAGTTCTTC. It encodes CSARDPREGGNEQFF.

This clonotype was picked up a small number of times. The chain is built from TRBV28 and TRBJ1-5; the match to TRBD1 covers 7 bases. The CDR3 has 16 residues. Germline V gene lookup returns CDR1 MDHEN and CDR2 SYDVKM. With 4 bases clipped from V and 7 bases from J, the junction kept 13 bases outside the gene matches. The DNA of the CDR3 is TGTGCCAGCAGTTCCCTTGACAGGGATACGAGCCAGCCCCAGCATTTT. Translating gives CASSSLDRDTSQPQHF.

This chain uses TRBV29-1 with TRBJ1-2; D remains ambiguous. Between the trimmed V and J ends, which lost 2 bases and 6 bases, there was a span of 13 bases. The CDR3 totals 13 residues. The V gene's germline CDR1 is SQVTM and CDR2 ANQGSEA. The DNA for the CDR3 is TGCAGCGTTGAAACCCCGAACTCGGATGGCTACACCTTC. Protein product: CSVETPNSDGYTF.

This rearrangement joins TRBV11-2 to TRBJ2-4, with D perhaps matching TRBD1 (6 bases). Trimming removed 0 bases at V and 0 bases at J, with 15 bases between. The CDR3 spans 18 residues. Germline V gene sequence: CDR1 SGHAT, CDR2 FQNNGV. The CDR3 bases are TGTGCCAGCAGCTTAGACACAGGACAGATTAGAGCCAAAAACATTCAGTACTTC. Its translation: CASSLDTGQIRAKNIQYF.

The CDR3 is CASSQGDLRDEQFF. The CDR3 coding sequence is TGTGCCAGCAGCCAAGGGGATTTAAGGGATGAGCAGTTCTTC. The chain couples TRBV12-3 or TRBV12-4 to TRBJ2-1; a weak D match, TRBD1 (5 bases). Trimming took off 6 bases at V and 8 bases at J, with 17 bases between the two ends. There are 14 residues in the CDR3.

The chain uses TRBV20-1 and TRBJ2-4; TRBD1 agrees at 7 bases. Germline CDR1 DFQATT, CDR2 SNEGSKA (reference sequence). CDR3 length equals 14 residues. V gave up 6 bases and J gave up 9 bases; unmatched junction bases: 14. The CDR3 is CSASRDSSSGIQYF. The CDR3 coding sequence is TGCAGTGCATCTCGGGACAGCTCCTCTGGCATTCAGTACTTC.

This clonotype was seen a single time. The CDR3 DNA reads as TGCGCCAGCAGGATGACAGGGGATCCTTCCTACGAGCAGTACTTC. Its protein is CASRMTGDPSYEQYF. The gene calls are TRBV10-2 and TRBJ2-7, with 8 bases fitting TRBD1. CDR1 is WSHSY and CDR2 is SAAADI in the germline V gene. This CDR3 has 15 amino acids. Germline trimming cut 6 bases from V and 1 base from J; bases unmatched to any gene: 8.

This clonotype has just a few counts. V gene TRBV15 combines with J gene TRBJ1-5, with 9 bases matching TRBD1. The germline V gene encodes CDR1 LNHNV and CDR2 YYDKDF (reference sequence). With V trimmed by 2 bases and J by 9 bases, 8 bases remained unmatched. The CDR3 is 15 amino acids. The CDR3 region is CATSRPSGQGAPQHF. CDR3 bases: TGTGCCACCAGCAGACCTTCGGGACAGGGTGCGCCCCAGCATTTT.

J is TRBJ2-7 and V is TRBV28; 8 nucleotides align to TRBD2. From germline, CDR1 is MDHEN and CDR2 SYDVKM. The CDR3 runs 15 residues. Losses at the gene ends were 6 bases for V and 2 bases for J; bases not matched to a gene: 9. The DNA for the CDR3 is TGTGCCAGCAGATCGCAGCGGGAGTTGACCTACGAGCAGTACTTC. This gives the protein CASRSQRELTYEQYF.

This chain links TRBV24-1 with TRBJ2-1, with TRBD2 matching 8 bases. V dropped 2 bases and J dropped 4; count of bases not matched to a gene: 9. Germline assignment: CDR1 KGHDR and CDR2 SFDVKD. This CDR3 has 17 residues. This CDR3 is CATSDSELAGIYNEQFF. In DNA, the CDR3 is TGTGCCACCAGTGATTCCGAATTAGCGGGAATATACAATGAGCAGTTCTTC.

Notes on this clonotype: At one end, the junction sequence differs from germline, possibly due to a read error. This chain uses TRBV6-1 with TRBJ2-1; 10 bases match TRBD2. This CDR3 region has 17 residues. Germline assignment: CDR1 MNHNS and CDR2 SASEGT. The CDR3 DNA follows: TGTGCCAGCAGTGAAGCGCTTCTAGCGGGAGTAGTCAATGGGCAGTTCTTC. Its translation is CASSEALLAGVVNGQFF.

The genes are TRBV12-3 or TRBV12-4 and TRBJ1-6; D is ambiguous. CDR3 length equals 13 residues. Trimming removed 5 bases at V and 5 bases at J, with 7 bases between. CDR3 in amino acids: CASSPSNNSPLHF. CDR3 DNA: TGTGCCAGCAGTCCCTCGAATAATTCACCCCTCCACTTT.

The chain uses TRBV5-1 and TRBJ2-7; 8 nucleotides line up with TRBD1. This CDR3 is built from 14 residues. Germline V lookup: CDR1 SGHRS, CDR2 YFSETQ. V was pared by 2 bases and J by 0 bases, with 1 base of the junction left unmatched. CDR3 amino acids: CASSFDRGSYEQYF. The CDR3 DNA reads TGCGCCAGCAGCTTCGACAGGGGCTCCTACGAGCAGTACTTC.